This T cell receptor (beta chain) was documented in a study of regulatory T cells in long-lasting Graves disease. The CDR3 spans 15 residues. Germline trimming cut 3 bases from V and 4 bases from J; bases unmatched to any gene: 5. Looked up from germline, CDR1 is SGHAT and CDR2 is FQDESV (reference sequence). Sequencing libraries for TCR beta were prepared with iRepertoire HTBI primers and Arm-PCR of CDR3 regions. One entry per CDR3 protein results from TCRdb running MiXCR on the multiplex PCR reads. The sample has 320,000 or so distinct CDR3 sequences, under 20% seen once; the top ten hold less than 40%. There are many counts of this clonotype. As yet, its antigen is unknown. Study-level points and caveats: Persistent disease was associated with favored TRBV28 usage and with favored use of TRBJ1-2 and TRBJ2-5. Lower TCR diversity was seen in persistent Graves' patients than in newly diagnosed ones.

Time point denoted: newly diagnosed GD, antithyroid drugs for less than 3 months. Isolated PBMC RNA provided the starting material for the TCR library. The authors diagnosed Graves' disease using American Thyroid Association guidelines. Sequenced material: peripheral blood mononuclear cells (PBMCs), taken at new diagnosis, from a patient treated with antithyroid drugs. The sequence derives from a female donor with Graves disease. The chain recombines TRBV11-1 with TRBJ2-1, with 8 bases fitting TRBD2. This chain's CDR3 is CASSFQRLAYNEQFF. In DNA form, the CDR3 reads TGTGCCAGCAGCTTCCAGCGACTAGCGTACAATGAGCAGTTCTTC. The full variable domain, completed using reference TRBV11-1 and TRBJ2-1, is EAEVAQSPRYKITEKSQAVAFWCDPISGHATLYWYRQILGQGPELLVQFQDESVVDDSQLPKDRFSAERLKGVDSTLKIQPAELGDSAMYLCASSFQRLAYNEQFFGPGTRLTVL.